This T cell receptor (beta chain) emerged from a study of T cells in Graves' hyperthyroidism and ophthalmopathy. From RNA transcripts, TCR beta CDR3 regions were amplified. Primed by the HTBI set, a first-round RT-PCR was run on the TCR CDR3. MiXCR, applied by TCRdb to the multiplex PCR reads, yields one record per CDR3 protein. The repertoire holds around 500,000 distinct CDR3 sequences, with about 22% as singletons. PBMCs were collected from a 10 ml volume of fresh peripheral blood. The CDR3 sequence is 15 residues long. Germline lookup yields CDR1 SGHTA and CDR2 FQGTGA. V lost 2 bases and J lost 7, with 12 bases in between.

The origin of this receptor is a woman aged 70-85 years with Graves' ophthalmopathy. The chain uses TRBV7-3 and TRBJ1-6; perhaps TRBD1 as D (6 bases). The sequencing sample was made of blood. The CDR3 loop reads CASSLQGSENSPLHF. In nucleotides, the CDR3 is TGTGCCAGCAGCTTACAGGGGTCGGAGAATTCACCCCTCCACTTT.